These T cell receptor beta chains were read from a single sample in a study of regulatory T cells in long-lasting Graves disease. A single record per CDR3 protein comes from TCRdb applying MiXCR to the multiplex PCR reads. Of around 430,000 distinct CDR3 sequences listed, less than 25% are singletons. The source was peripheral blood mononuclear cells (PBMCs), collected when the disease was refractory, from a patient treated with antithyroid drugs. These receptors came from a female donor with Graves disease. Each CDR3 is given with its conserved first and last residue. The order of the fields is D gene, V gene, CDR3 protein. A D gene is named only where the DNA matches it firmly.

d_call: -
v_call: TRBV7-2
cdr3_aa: CASSLVGGGTEAFF

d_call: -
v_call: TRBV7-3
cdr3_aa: CASSPQTGLNTEAFF

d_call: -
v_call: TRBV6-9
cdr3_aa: CASSSYPTELVGYTF

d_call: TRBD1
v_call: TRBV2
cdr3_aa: CASSVETGGLETQYF

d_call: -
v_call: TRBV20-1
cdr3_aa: CSARLFIGYTF

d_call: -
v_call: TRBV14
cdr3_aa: CASSLLNRENTGELFF

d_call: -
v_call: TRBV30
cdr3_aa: CAWSVRRGAEAFF

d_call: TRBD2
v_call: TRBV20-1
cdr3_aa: CSMSRGAGGPETQYF

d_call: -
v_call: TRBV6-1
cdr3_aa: CASRETVGGSPLHF

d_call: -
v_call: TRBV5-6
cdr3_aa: CASSLYGNYGYTF

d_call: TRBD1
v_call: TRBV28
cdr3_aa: CASSFVGTGGDIQYF

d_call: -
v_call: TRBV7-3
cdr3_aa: CASSLNSQGGGETQYF

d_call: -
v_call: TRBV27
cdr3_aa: CASKDYSGVDTQYF

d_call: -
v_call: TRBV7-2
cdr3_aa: CASSLGGVVELFF

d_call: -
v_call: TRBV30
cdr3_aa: CAWKIPFPPETQYF

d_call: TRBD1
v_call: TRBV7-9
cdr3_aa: CASSFTGDGANEQYF

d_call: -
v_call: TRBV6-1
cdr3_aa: CASRLLRSGNTIYF

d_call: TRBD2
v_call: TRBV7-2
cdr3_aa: CASSLPISGRSTDTQYF

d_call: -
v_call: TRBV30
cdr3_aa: CAWSVIGELFF

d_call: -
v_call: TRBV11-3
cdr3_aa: CASSLGFGTDTQYF

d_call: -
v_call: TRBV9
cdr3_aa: CASSVGVEAYEQYF

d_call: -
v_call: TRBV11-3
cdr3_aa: CASSLVTGSGTGAFF

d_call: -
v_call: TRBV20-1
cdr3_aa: CSASGPSFRRAYQETQYF

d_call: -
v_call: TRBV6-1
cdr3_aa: CASSAQQGFESETQYF

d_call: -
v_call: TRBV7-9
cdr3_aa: CASSGQGYTGELFF

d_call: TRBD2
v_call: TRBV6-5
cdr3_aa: CASSYSGLAGGPYEQYF

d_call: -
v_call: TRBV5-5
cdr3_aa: CASSFLTGGGTDTQYF

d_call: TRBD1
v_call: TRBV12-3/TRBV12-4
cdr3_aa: CASTQSGQGFPYNEQFF

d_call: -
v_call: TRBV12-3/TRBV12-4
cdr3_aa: CASSLGERNQPQHF

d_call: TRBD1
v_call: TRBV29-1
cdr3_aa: CSVGTGSYGYTF

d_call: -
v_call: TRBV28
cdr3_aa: CASSFPRDSREQNTIYF

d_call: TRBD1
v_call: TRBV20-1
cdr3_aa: CSAAGTAGNGYTF

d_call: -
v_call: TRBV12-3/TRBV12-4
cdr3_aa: CASSLSGASTEAFF

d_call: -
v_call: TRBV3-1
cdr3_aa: CASSQVGRGEQYF

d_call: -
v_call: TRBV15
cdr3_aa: CATRDSGNTIYF

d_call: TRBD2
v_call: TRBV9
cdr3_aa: CATSKSGVNTGELFF

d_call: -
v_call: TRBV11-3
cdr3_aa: CASSLVPRTEAFF

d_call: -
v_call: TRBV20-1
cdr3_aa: CSASYGADRNQPQHF

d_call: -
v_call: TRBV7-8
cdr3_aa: CASSLVRAGRSYNSPLHF

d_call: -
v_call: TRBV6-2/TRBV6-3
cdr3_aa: CASSYSGASVQETQYF

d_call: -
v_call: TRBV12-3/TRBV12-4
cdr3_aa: CASRSSGGPYSNQPQHF

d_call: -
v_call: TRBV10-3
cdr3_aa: CAISDGGIGYGYTF

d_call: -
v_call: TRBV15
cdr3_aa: CASRGSGNYGYTF

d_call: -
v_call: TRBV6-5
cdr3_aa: CASSYSGGRTGESYEQYF